This TCR beta chain stems from a study of vaccination and CD4 T cells after COVID-19 (dated by TCRdb to 2021 to 2024). Turning to the overall study: Convalescent patients had a positive SARS-CoV-2 result on nasal swab PCR, and of these patients, nine had mild disease and one had severe disease. The convalescent cohort comprised six males and four females, including two Hispanic individuals, seven Caucasians, two Asians and one multiracial person. Two doses of either the Pfizer-BioNTech BNT162b2 vaccine (n=8) or the Moderna mRNA-1273 vaccine (n=2) were administered to participants. Post-COVID blood samples were collected from convalescent patients a median of roughly 100 days after diagnosis, with a range of roughly 30 to 170 days. Post-vaccine blood samples were collected a median of about 11 weeks after the second vaccine dose, ranging from about 13 to 241 days. For stimulating the cultures, overlapping spike peptide pools were used, derived from SARS-CoV-2 as well as from the common cold coronaviruses HCoV-NL63, HCoV-OC43 and HCoV-229E. Control cultures used a CEFX viral epitope pool as positive control, an HIV-1 Nef peptide pool as negative control, or no peptide. The spike-specific CD4+ TCR repertoire was compared before and after mRNA vaccination in under 11 COVID-19 convalescent patients and 4 infection-naive healthy vaccine recipients.

Deletion took 1 base off V and 1 base off J, with a span of 5 bases between the germline ends. Reading from cysteine to phenylalanine, the CDR3 counts 13 amino acids. Only the CDR3 part of the read is kept: 39 bases, read in frame from the first base. The germline V gene (reference sequence) sets CDR1 to DFQATT and CDR2 to SNEGSKA. Read against the paper, the sample's treatment or condition label means: roughly 10-day PBMC culture with coronavirus spike peptide pools or control peptides (ViraFEST assay). The ViraFEST assay was used in the study, in which antigen-specific T cells were expanded with peptide pools and expanded clonotypes were subsequently identified by TCR sequencing. The convalescent patients' positive SARS-CoV-2 PCR tests fell between March and December 2020, which was before the Alpha, Beta and Delta variants emerged in the United States. Each well held about 1.8 million PBMCs cultured with roughly 10 ug/ml peptide pools in IMDM containing approximately 4.8% human AB serum and 9.5 to 10 IU/ml IL-2. On days 3 and 7, half of the culture medium was replaced with fresh IL-2-containing medium. After 10 days of culture, CD4+ T cells were isolated by negative selection using the EasySep CD4+ T cell isolation kit. Ficoll-Paque Plus gradient centrifugation was used to isolate PBMCs from whole blood, and the isolated PBMCs were then either used fresh or cryopreserved at -140C. Triplicate wells were generally used for each culture condition.

This clonotype came up a few times. It has no known antigen specificity. No much larger clone exists at a distance of one base, and base qualities are not known. The library was built by means of PCR. TCR sequencing of DNA from cultured CD4+ T cells used the Oncomine TCR Beta short-read assay at the Johns Hopkins FTIC core. Genomic DNA was extracted from the cultured CD4+ T cells with the QIAamp micro DNA kit. The Oncomine TCR Beta libraries from cultured CD4+ T cells were pooled using unique dual indexes and then sequenced on an Illumina iSeq 100. From the authors' description of their analysis: Non-productive sequences were removed, and CDR3s that did not start with C, did not end with F or W, or were shorter than 7 amino acids were discarded. Antigen-specific clonotypes were identified with the MANAFEST web application by comparing peptide-stimulated wells with reference and other culture wells. An FDR below 0.05, an odds ratio above 5, and a productive frequency above 0.1% in at least two of three replicate wells were required for clones to be considered positive. A clonotype was classed as cross-reactive if the clonotype showed significant expansion both in SARS-CoV-2 spike wells and in at least one common cold coronavirus spike condition. CDR3 homology was assessed with Levenshtein distances (stringdist) and unrooted phylogenetic trees (ape) in R version 3.6.1. TCRdb cleaned the public reads at Q25 with fastp, built clones with MiXCR and kept in-frame beta chains. Each entry merges the rows of one CDR3 protein and shows their most common DNA and genes. What appears here as the V and J calls and clone size reflects TCRdb's work, not the paper's. This sample holds 20,000 to 25,000 distinct CDR3 sequences; about 38% were observed only once. Over 4% of the sample lies in the top ten.

What the authors observed across the whole study: The number of convalescent patients in the study was relatively small, and the study did not examine early timepoints following natural infection. An increase in the median number of SARS-CoV-2-reactive clonotypes from 20 to 25 after infection to 35 to 40 after vaccination was observed, but the change was not found to be significant. Of the vaccine-specific clones found in convalescent patients, nearly all (304 of 307) were mono-reactive for SARS-CoV-2 spike instead of being cross-reactive with common cold coronaviruses. Among the post-vaccine SARS-CoV-2-reactive clones in convalescent patients, a median approximately 90% showed up only after vaccination, which suggests vaccine-specific priming.

The chain was built from TRBV20-1 and TRBJ1-5; a weak D assignment points to TRBD1 (5 bases agree). The specimen was CD4+ T cells from blood, cultured in vitro, collected before SARS-CoV-2 vaccination. The receptor comes from a human donor who had recovered from COVID-19. The nucleotide sequence reads as follows: TGCAGTGCTAGAGGACAGAGCAATCAGCCCCAGCATTTT. This translates into CSARGQSNQPQHF.